The subject of this entry is one T cell receptor beta chain. What this receptor recognizes is not known. No much larger clone exists at a distance of one base, and base qualities are not known. Donors were healthy HIV-negative adults with no recently reported acute infections or vaccinations. Every donor was a Caucasian adult living in Nashville, Tennessee, USA. CD4+ T cells were enriched through magnetic negative selection, after which naive cells were positively selected on CD45RA and the remaining negative fraction served as the memory subset. After blood collection by leukapheresis, PBMCs were isolated using Ficoll-Histopaque density gradient centrifugation and then cryopreserved in the vapor phase of liquid nitrogen. Analytical flow cytometry was used to check the purity and quantity of each magnetically sorted T cell population. Genomic DNA was isolated from every sorted fraction and measured by UV absorbance on a Nanodrop 2000c.

Via the germline V gene, CDR1 is SGHTA and CDR2 FQGTGA. The cysteine opens and the phenylalanine closes a CDR3 of 14 amino acids. Only CDR3 DNA remains: 42 bases, in frame from the first base. V trim: 5 bases; J trim: 6 bases; unmatched bases: 9. The data originate from a study of shared clonotypes between healthy human individuals (dated by TCRdb to about 2020). With regard to the full study: A couple of women and a few men aged 18 to 49 years were included in the cohort. Per donor, three plates each were used for CD4 naive and CD4 memory, two for CD8 naive, and one for CD8 memory. To estimate repertoire size and how much clonotypes are shared between individuals, the study performed deep sequencing of blood TCR repertoires from a few healthy adults. Libraries were prepared and TCR repertoires were sequenced by different laboratories using diverse techniques, in order to increase sequencing depth and limit assay-specific biases. Leukapheresis yielded between about 0.8 and 9.5 billion PBMCs per donor. Overall results and qualifications from the work: Based on pairwise subsampling, the degree of clonotype sharing among donors was expected to be affected by sequencing depth. The genetic and exposure-history diversity represented was limited by the small number of donors. Naive subsets generally had larger estimated clonotype richness than memory subsets. Sampling was restricted to blood, and TCR repertoires in tissue are likely to differ from TCR repertoires in blood. Compared with non-shared clonotypes, clonotypes shared by all four sorted-subset donors had higher generation probabilities. Sharing across a few donors was observed for around 4.8% of naive CD4, about 3.2% of naive CD8, 2% to 2.5% of memory CD4, and around 0.4% of memory CD8 clonotypes. Even with the large sequencing depth, rarefaction of the sorted-subset datasets indicated that sequencing was incomplete.

Using the deep immunoSEQ assay, TCR CDR3 regions were amplified from genomic DNA by multiplex PCR. For each cell subset, the extracted genomic DNA was distributed evenly across all wells of several immunoSEQ 96-well plates, and each plate served as one replicate. For sorted subsets, around 200 ng genomic DNA, equal to tens of thousands of T cell genomes, was loaded into each replicate PCR. The purified libraries were quantified using a Qubit 3.0 fluorometer, sized with a Bioanalyzer 2100, and then quantified again using the KAPA Library Quantification kit. A separate single-read 150-cycle Illumina NextSeq 550 flow cell was used to sequence each immunoSEQ 96-well plate. In the paper's pipeline: Because only junctional sequences without quality scores were contained in the immunoSEQ output, filtering matching that applied to full-length reads could not be performed. Sequences were annotated with PyIR, a Python wrapper for IgBLAST v1.9, using IMGT germline references to assign V/J genes and CDR3. Reads were removed for weak V/J assignments (E-value above 1e-6), missing CDR3, stop codons, out-of-frame junctions, or ambiguous translated residues. V3J clonotypes were defined by identical inferred V gene, J gene, and CDR3 amino acid sequence. Percentage overlap between repertoires was calculated by dividing the number of shared unique clonotypes by the size of the smaller repertoire. Repertoire richness was assessed with RTK rarefaction, the Chao1 estimator, and Recon v2.1 estimates of unobserved clonotypes. Generation probabilities were computed with OLGA for all TCRbeta clonotypes obtained by the gDNA method from several donors. Sourced from immuneACCESS, this table was stored by TCRdb with only in-frame sequences that have V and J called. A share of the clones is absent; for the studies checked, an unresolved V gene accounts for under half, and the remainder has no known explanation. The V and J calls and the clone size are those of that table, but D and trimming were determined from the DNA. The sample profile shows some 350,000 clones; about 74% of them were found once. The ten most abundant clones make up approximately 10% of the sample.

The sequence came from a man younger than 45 in good health. Sequenced sample: memory CD4+ T cells sorted from blood. In light of the paper, this sample's cell subset or site label describes: CD45RA-negative fraction. The rearrangement combines TRBV7-3 with TRBJ1-1, with 7 junctional bases fitting TRBD1. The CDR3 amino acid sequence is: CASSLTGSRAEAFF. The DNA sequence is as follows: TGTGCCAGCAGCCTGACAGGGTCTAGGGCTGAAGCTTTCTTT.